This note documents a single T cell receptor (beta chain) sequence. This receptor's antigen is unknown. It has no much larger one-base neighbor in the sample; base qualities were not kept. The sequencer listed for this sample is Illumina HiSeq 2000. TCR beta chain libraries were generated through multiplex PCR amplification. High-throughput sequencing was used to analyze the amplified TCR beta chain products. In TCRdb, the public reads were trimmed at Q25 with fastp and aligned with MiXCR, with productive beta chains retained. Every entry covers one CDR3 protein and lists the most common genes and DNA from its rows. The sample data list approximately 170,000 distinct CDR3 sequences, and approximately 30% of these were observed just once. Jointly, the top ten make up about 3.9% of the sample. The sample originates from a study of breast tumors, draining lymph nodes, adjacent tissues (dated by TCRdb to 2016 to 2018). About the study as a whole: TCR beta repertoires were compared across tumor, adjacent nontumor tissue and axillary lymph nodes obtained from breast cancer patients. The study aimed to assess the relationships and possible T-cell exchange between tumor, surrounding tissue and draining lymph node repertoires in human breast cancer.

The axillary draining lymph nodes of breast cancer patients were the source of the lymph node samples. Beyond this particular receptor, the publication reports: Tumor T-cell repertoires showed less diversity than lymph node repertoires and more diversity than nontumor tissue repertoires, and tumor T-cell repertoires showed preferential V and J gene usage. The data were considered consistent with the idea that most tumor T cells come from the lymph node and then expand in tumor tissue. Tumor and nontumor tissue repertoires were found to be significantly more similar in luminal-like than in basal-like breast cancer. The conclusion that tumor T cells originate in lymph nodes was framed as consistent with a hypothesis rather than directly demonstrated.

Sequenced: axillary lymph node tissue. The receptor was derived from a female donor with breast cancer. Some clones in this sample may be carry-over from other donors' samples.

The encoded CDR3 is CASSSGTFNEQYF. The nucleotides read TGTGCCAGCAGCTCCGGGACGTTCAACGAGCAGTACTTC. Recombination connected TRBV5-8 to TRBJ2-7, with the D call tentatively TRBD1 or TRBD2, each fitting 5 bases. Via the germline V gene, CDR1 is SGHTS and CDR2 YDEGEE. Between the V and J ends, shortened by 3 bases and 5 bases respectively, the junction contains 12 bases. CDR3 length: 13 amino acids, cysteine to phenylalanine. Only the CDR3 portion is preserved as DNA: 39 bases, with reading frame beginning at the first base.